This T cell receptor beta chain was sequenced during a study of T cell repertoires in cytomegalovirus infection. Study information: Carrying CMV and the relevant HLA type showed in public TCR beta signatures. General observations from the study: CMV carriers with the relevant HLA were identified by cumulative public TCR beta family frequency. HLA-C-restricted CMV-specific TCR beta clonotypes prevailed in the ex vivo response.

MiXCR was run by TCRdb on the reads, yielding one entry per CDR3 protein. This table holds hundreds of thousands of distinct CDR3 sequences, 15% to 20% found once. The germline V gene has CDR1 MNHEY and CDR2 SVGEGT. V was pared by 2 bases and J by 7 bases, with 3 bases of the junction left unmatched. This CDR3 has 14 amino acids. Remarks on this clonotype: Its target is unknown.

This chain connects TRBV6-2 or TRBV6-3 to TRBJ2-1, with 9 bases aligning to TRBD1. Sequenced material: PBMCs. The origin of this receptor is a human donor in good health (CMV status not recorded). Some clones in this sample may be carry-over from other donors' samples. CDR3 nucleotide sequence: TGTGCCAGCAGTTACGCGGGACAGGGTAATGAGCAGTTCTTC. This encodes CASSYAGQGNEQFF.